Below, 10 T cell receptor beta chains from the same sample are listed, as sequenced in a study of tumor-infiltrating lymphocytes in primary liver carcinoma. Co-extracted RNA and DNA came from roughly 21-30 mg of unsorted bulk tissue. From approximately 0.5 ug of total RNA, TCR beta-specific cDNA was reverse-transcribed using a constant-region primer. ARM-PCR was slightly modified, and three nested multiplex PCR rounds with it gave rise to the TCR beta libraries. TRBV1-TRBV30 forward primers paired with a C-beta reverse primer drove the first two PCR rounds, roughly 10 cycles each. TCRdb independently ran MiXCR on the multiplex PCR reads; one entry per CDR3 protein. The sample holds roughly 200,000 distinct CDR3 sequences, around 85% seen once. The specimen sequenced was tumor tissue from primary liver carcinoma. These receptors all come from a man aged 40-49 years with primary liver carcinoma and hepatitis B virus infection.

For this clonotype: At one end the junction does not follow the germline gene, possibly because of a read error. For the CDR3, the DNA is TGTGTCAGCAGCAATCAGACTAGCGGAGGGTATGAGCAGTACTTC. Amino acid sequence: CVSSNQTSGGYEQYF. The J gene is TRBJ2-7, the V gene TRBV6-2 or TRBV6-3, with TRBD2 identical over 9 bases. In germline, CDR1 is MNHEY, CDR2 SVGEGT. The CDR3 loop spans 15 amino acids.

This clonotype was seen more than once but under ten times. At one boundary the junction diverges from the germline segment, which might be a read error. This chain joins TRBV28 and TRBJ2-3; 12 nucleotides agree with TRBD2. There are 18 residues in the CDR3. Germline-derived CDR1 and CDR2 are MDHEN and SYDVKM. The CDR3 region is CASSGLAGTFSSSDTQYF. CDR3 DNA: TGTGCCAGCAGTGGACTAGCGGGAACCTTCTCTAGCTCAGATACGCAATATTTT.

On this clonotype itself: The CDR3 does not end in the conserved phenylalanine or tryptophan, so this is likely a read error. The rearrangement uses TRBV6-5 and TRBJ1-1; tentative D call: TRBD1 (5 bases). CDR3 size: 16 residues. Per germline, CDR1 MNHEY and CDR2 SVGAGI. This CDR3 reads CASSYDAGSLNTEAFV. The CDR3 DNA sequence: TGTGCCAGTAGTTACGATGCAGGGTCCTTGAACACTGAAGCTTTCGTT.

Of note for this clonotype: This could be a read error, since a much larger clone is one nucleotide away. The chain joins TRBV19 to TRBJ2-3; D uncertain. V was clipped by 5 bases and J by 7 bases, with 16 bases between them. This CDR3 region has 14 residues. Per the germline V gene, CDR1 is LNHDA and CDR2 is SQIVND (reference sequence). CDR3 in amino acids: CASSPHDACNTQYF. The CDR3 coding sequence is TGTGCCAGTAGTCCCCACGACGCATGTAATACGCAGTATTTT.

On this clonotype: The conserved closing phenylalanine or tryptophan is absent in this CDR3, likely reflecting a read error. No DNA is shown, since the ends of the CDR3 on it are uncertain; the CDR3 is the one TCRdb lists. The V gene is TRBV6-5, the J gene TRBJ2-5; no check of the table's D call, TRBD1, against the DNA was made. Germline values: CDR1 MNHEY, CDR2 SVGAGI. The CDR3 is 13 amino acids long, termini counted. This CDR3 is CASSYPGAETQYL.

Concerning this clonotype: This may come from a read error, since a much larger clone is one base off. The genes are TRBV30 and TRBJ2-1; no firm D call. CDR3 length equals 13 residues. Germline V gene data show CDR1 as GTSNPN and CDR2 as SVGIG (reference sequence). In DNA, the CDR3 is TGTGCCTGGAGTGTACACCTATTCAATGAGCAGCTCTTC. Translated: CAWSVHLFNEQLF.

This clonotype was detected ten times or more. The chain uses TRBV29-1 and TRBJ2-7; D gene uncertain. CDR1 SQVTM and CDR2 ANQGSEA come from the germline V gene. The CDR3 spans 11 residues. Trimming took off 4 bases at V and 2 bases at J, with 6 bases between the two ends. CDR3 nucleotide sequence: TGCAGCGTTGGTATTACCTACGAGCAGTACTTC. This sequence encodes CSVGITYEQYF.

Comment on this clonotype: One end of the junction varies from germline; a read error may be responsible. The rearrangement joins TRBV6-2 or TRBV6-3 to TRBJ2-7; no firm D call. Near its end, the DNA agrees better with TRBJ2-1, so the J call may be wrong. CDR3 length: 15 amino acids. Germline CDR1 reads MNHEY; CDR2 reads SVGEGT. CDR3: CASSYSERSTYEQFF. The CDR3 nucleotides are TGTGCCAGCAGCTACTCGGAAAGGTCGACCTACGAGCAGTTCTTC.

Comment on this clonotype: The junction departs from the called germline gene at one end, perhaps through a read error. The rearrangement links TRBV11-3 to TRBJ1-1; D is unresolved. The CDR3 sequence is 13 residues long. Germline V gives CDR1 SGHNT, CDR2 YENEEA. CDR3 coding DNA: TGTGCCAGCAGATTAGCAATTAACACTGGAGCTTTCTTT. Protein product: CASRLAINTGAFF.

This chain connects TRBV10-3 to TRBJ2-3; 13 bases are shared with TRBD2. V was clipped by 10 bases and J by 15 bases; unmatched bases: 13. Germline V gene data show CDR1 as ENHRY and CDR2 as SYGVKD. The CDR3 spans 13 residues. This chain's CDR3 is CATGLAGADTHYF. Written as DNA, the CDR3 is TGTGCCACTGGACTAGCGGGAGCAGATACACATTATTTT.